Given below is one TCR beta chain in context. Sequenced by immunoSEQ multiplex PCR; TCRdb stores in-frame clones only, minus some. The data show about 2 million clones, with 90% to 95% seen just once and 0.1% to 0.15% held by the top ten. The V gene's germline CDR1 is LNHDA and CDR2 SQIVND (reference sequence). The CDR3 sequence is 17 residues long. V lost 6 bases and J lost 3; bases outside the gene matches: 15. The data stem from a study of shared clonotypes between healthy human individuals. The clonotype comes from a man between 18 and 29 years old in good health. The chain carries TRBV19 and TRBJ2-7; 9 bases agree with TRBD2. The source material was naive CD4+ T cells sorted from blood. As for subset: CD45RA+ positively selected. CDR3 region: CASSLRLVAGAVYEQYF. The CDR3 DNA reads as TGTGCCAGTAGCCTCAGGTTAGTAGCGGGAGCAGTCTACGAGCAGTACTTC.